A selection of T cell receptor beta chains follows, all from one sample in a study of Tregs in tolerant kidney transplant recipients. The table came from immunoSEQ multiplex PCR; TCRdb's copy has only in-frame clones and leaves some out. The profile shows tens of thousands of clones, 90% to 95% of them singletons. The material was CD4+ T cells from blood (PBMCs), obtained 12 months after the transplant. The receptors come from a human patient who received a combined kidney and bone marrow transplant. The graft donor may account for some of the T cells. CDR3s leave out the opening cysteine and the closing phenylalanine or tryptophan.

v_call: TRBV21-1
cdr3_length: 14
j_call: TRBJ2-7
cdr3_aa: ASSKDPGISSYEQY

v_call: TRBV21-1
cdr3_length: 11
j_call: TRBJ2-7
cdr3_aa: ASSKGDYYEQY

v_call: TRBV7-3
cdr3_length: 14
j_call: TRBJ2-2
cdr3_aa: ASSLSPSGNTGELF

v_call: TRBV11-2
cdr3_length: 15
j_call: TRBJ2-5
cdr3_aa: ASSPRFVAEYQETQY

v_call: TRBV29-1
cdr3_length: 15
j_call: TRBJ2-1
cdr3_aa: SSAGLAGGSSYNEQF

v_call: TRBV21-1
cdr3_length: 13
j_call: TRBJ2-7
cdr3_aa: ASSGDRGPSYEQY

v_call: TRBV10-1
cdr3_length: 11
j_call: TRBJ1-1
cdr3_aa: ASSVWGYTEAF

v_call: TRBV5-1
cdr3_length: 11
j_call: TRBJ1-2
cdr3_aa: ATSVDRPYGYT

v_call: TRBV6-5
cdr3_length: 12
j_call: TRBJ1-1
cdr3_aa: ASSYGRGYTEAF

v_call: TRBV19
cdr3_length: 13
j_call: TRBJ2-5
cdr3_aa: ASSIPNPGRETQY

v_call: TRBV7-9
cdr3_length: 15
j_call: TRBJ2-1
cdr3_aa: ASSTRGGLAGYNEQF

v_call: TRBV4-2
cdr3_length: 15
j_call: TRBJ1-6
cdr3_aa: ASSHLGRQGGNSPLH

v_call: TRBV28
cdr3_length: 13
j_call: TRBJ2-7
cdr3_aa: ASSSYRGFTYEQY

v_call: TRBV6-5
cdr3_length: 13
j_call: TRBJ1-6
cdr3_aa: ASSIEYRSNSPLH

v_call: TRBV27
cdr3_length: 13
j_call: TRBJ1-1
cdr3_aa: ASSLSRGGNTEAF

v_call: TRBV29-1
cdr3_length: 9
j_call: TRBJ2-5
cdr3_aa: SVRQEETQY

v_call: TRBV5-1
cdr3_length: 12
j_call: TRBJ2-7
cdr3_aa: ASSLGTGGYEQY

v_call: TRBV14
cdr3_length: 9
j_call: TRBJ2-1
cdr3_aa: ASSRLQEQF

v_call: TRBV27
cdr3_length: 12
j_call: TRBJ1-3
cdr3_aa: ASSRGGPGNTIY

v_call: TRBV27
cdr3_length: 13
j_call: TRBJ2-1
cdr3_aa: ASSWTSGRYNEQF

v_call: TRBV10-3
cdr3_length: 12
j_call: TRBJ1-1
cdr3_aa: AISPTVMNTEAF

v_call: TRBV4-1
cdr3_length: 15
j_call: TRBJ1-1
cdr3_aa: ASSFSRDRGMNTEAF

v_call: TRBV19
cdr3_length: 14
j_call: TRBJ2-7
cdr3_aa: ASSLRQAIPFYEQY

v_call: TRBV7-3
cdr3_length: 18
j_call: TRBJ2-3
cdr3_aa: ASSLGPPANVYTSTDTQY

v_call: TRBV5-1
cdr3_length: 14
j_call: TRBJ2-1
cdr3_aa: ASSPESGRVNNEQF

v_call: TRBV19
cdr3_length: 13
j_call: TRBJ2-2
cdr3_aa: ASSRDSLDTGELF

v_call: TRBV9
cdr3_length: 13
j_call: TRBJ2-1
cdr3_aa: ASSLTSGHIDEQF

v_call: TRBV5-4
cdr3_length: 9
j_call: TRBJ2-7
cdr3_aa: ASSPYYEQY

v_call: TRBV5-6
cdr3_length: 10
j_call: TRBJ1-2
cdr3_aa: ASSLDRGIST

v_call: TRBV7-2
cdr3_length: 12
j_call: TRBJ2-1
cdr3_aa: ASSFLGLGHEQF

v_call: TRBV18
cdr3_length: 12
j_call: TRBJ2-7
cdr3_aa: ASSDYRGLGEQY

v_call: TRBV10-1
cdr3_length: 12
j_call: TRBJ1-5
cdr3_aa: ASSDPYSNQPQH

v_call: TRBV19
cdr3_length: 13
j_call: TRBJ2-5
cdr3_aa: ASSLSRTGSETQY